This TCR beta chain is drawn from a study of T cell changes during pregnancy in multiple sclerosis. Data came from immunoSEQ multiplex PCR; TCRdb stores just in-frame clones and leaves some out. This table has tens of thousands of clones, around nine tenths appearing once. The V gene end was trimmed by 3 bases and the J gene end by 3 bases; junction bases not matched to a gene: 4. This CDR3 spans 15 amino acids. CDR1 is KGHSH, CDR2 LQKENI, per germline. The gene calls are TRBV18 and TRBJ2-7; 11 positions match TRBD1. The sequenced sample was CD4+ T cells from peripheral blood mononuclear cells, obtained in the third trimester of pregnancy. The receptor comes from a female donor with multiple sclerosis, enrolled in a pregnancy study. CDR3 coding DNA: TGTGCCAGCTCACCCGGACAGGGGGCGGGCTACGAGCAGTACTTC. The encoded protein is CASSPGQGAGYEQYF.